This is a list of T cell receptor beta chains from one sample in a study of Ad26.COV2.S vaccination and SARS-CoV-2 variants. Sequencing was performed with immunoSEQ multiplex PCR; in TCRdb, only in-frame clones are kept and a portion is missing. The sample consists of some 460,000 clones, approximately 90% of them appearing once. The source was peripheral blood, collected in a trial of Ad26.COV2.S vaccine versus placebo. The receptor set was obtained from a person between 18 and 60 years old who received the Ad26.COV2.S COVID-19 vaccine or a placebo. Both conserved end residues are part of each CDR3. The D gene is left open where the match is weak. The size field is filled for only some rows; it gives once, few, many or a size class.

J gene | D gene | V gene | clone size | CDR3 protein | CDR3 DNA
TRBJ1-1 | TRBD1 | TRBV29-1 | . | CSAEGQENTEAFF | TGCAGCGCCGAGGGACAGGAGAACACTGAAGCTTTCTTT
TRBJ1-3 | . | TRBV12-3/TRBV12-4 | . | CASSHLRANTIYF | TGTGCCAGCAGCCACCTCAGGGCCAACACCATATATTTT
TRBJ2-2 | . | TRBV7-3 | . | CASSLTSPANTGELFF | TGTGCCAGCAGCTTAACCAGCCCCGCGAACACCGGGGAGCTGTTTTTT
TRBJ2-5 | . | TRBV30 | . | CAWSPMSVQGTQYF | TGTGCCTGGAGTCCTATGTCGGTCCAGGGGACCCAGTACTTC
TRBJ2-5 | . | TRBV11-2 | . | CASSSPNAQYF | TGTGCCAGCAGCTCCCCTAATGCCCAGTACTTC
TRBJ1-1 | . | TRBV29-1 | . | CSGGGAGTEAFF | TGCAGCGGTGGCGGGGCCGGCACTGAAGCTTTCTTT
TRBJ2-3 | TRBD2 | TRBV27 | . | CASSFFGGPSGTSDTDTQYF | TGTGCCAGCAGTTTTTTCGGAGGCCCTTCGGGGACTAGCGACACAGATACGCAGTATTTT
TRBJ2-1 | . | TRBV27 | . | CASSITPYNEQFF | TGTGCCAGCAGCATAACGCCCTACAATGAGCAGTTCTTC
TRBJ1-1 | . | TRBV10-3 | once | CAISEPGHQGTEAFF | TGTGCCATCAGTGAGCCCGGACACCAGGGGACTGAAGCTTTCTTT
TRBJ2-7 | TRBD1 | TRBV6-5 | . | CASSPTNRQGEYF | TGTGCCAGCAGTCCGACTAACCGACAGGGAGAGTACTTC
TRBJ2-2 | . | TRBV9 | . | CASTGDPNTGELFF | TGTGCCAGCACGGGGGACCCGAACACCGGGGAGCTGTTTTTT
TRBJ2-1 | . | TRBV6-2/TRBV6-3 | . | CASSLNNEQFF | TGTGCCAGCAGTTTAAACAATGAGCAGTTCTTC
TRBJ2-7 | . | TRBV7-2 | once | CASRKILQYEQYF | TGTGCCAGCAGAAAGATTCTCCAGTACGAGCAGTACTTC
TRBJ1-1 | . | TRBV30 | . | CAWDEGFEAFF | TGTGCCTGGGACGAGGGTTTTGAAGCTTTCTTT
TRBJ1-5 | TRBD1 | TRBV30 | . | CAWSVYRGANQPQHF | TGTGCCTGGAGTGTTTACAGGGGAGCCAATCAGCCCCAGCATTTT
TRBJ2-5 | . | TRBV27 | . | CASSLSNSGIETQYF | TGTGCCAGCAGTTTATCGAATTCAGGGATAGAGACCCAGTACTTC
TRBJ2-5 | TRBD1 | TRBV7-2 | . | CASSLDRGRSQETQYF | TGTGCCAGCAGCCTCGACAGGGGACGTAGCCAAGAGACCCAGTACTTC
TRBJ2-2 | . | TRBV7-9 | . | CASSLVAGTGELFF | TGTGCCAGCAGCTTAGTTGCGGGCACCGGGGAGCTGTTTTTT
TRBJ1-3 | . | TRBV6-5 | . | CASSLSDGGNTIYF | TGTGCCAGCAGTTTGTCGGACGGAGGAAACACCATATATTTT
TRBJ2-3 | . | TRBV6-2/TRBV6-3 | . | CASSYGSGVWNPTDTQYF | TGTGCCAGCAGTTATGGGTCTGGGGTTTGGAACCCCACAGATACGCAGTATTTT
TRBJ1-1 | . | TRBV27 | . | CASRIGGGEAFF | TGTGCCAGCAGGATCGGGGGGGGTGAAGCTTTCTTT
TRBJ1-6 | . | TRBV27 | . | CASRAADSEGPLHF | TGTGCCAGCAGGGCTGCCGACAGTGAAGGGCCCCTCCACTTT
TRBJ2-7 | TRBD1 | TRBV4-3 | few | CASSQGQFSYEQYF | TGCGCCAGCAGCCAGGGACAGTTTTCCTACGAGCAGTACTTC
TRBJ2-5 | . | TRBV5-1 | . | CASSGGFTSVGETQYF | TGCGCCAGCAGCGGGGGCTTTACCTCAGTGGGAGAGACCCAGTACTTC
TRBJ2-4 | . | TRBV5-1 | once | CASSLDKNIQYF | TGCGCCAGCAGCTTGGACAAAAACATTCAGTACTTC
TRBJ2-3 | TRBD1 | TRBV5-4 | . | CASSTRTGPDTQYF | TGTGCCAGCAGCACCCGGACAGGGCCCGATACGCAGTATTTT
TRBJ1-4 | . | TRBV15 | . | CATSRDEPGKLFF | TGTGCCACCAGCAGGGACGAGCCGGGCAAACTGTTTTTT
TRBJ1-4 | . | TRBV18 | . | CASSLTGPNEKLFF | TGTGCCAGCTCACTGACAGGCCCCAATGAAAAACTGTTTTTT
TRBJ2-1 | . | TRBV29-1 | . | CSVALSAQSSYNEQFF | TGCAGCGTTGCCCTTAGCGCCCAGAGCTCCTACAATGAGCAGTTCTTC
TRBJ1-6 | . | TRBV19 | . | CASSPTDTGHNSPLHF | TGTGCCAGTAGCCCAACCGACACCGGGCATAATTCACCCCTCCACTTT
TRBJ2-1 | . | TRBV5-1 | . | CASSLGIGSGHYYNEQFF | TGCGCCAGCAGCTTGGGGATAGGGAGCGGGCATTACTACAATGAGCAGTTCTTC
TRBJ1-4 | . | TRBV28 | once | CASSTRVGVGEKLFF | TGTGCCAGCAGTACCAGGGTAGGGGTTGGGGAAAAACTGTTTTTT
TRBJ1-1 | . | TRBV3-1/TRBV3-2 | . | CASTSWGFTEAFF | TGTGCCAGCACCTCTTGGGGATTCACTGAAGCTTTCTTT
TRBJ2-1 | TRBD2 | TRBV10-3 | . | CAISERREFGNEQFF | TGTGCCATCAGTGAACGGCGGGAGTTCGGCAATGAGCAGTTCTTC
TRBJ1-3 | TRBD1 | TRBV28 | . | CASSRIGTGWLSGNTIYF | TGTGCCAGCAGTCGAATCGGGACAGGGTGGCTTTCAGGAAACACCATATATTTT
TRBJ2-3 | . | TRBV27 | . | CASTRGDTQYF | TGTGCCAGCACACGGGGAGATACGCAGTATTTT
TRBJ1-2 | . | TRBV14 | . | CASSQVGTGVGYTF | TGTGCCAGCAGCCAAGTTGGGACGGGAGTTGGCTACACCTTC
TRBJ1-2 | TRBD1 | TRBV3-1/TRBV3-2 | . | CASSQDRGRSYGYTF | TGTGCCAGCAGCCAAGACAGGGGGCGCAGCTATGGCTACACCTTC
TRBJ2-5 | . | TRBV6-5 | . | CASSYSPAETQYF | TGTGCCAGCAGTTACTCGCCGGCGGAGACCCAGTACTTC
TRBJ1-5 | . | TRBV27 | few | CASRSGNQPQHF | TGTGCCAGCAGGTCAGGTAATCAGCCCCAGCATTTT
TRBJ2-1 | . | TRBV7-9 | once | CASSLGLAIGYNEQFF | TGTGCCAGCAGCTTAGGGCTCGCTATCGGCTACAATGAGCAGTTCTTC
TRBJ1-2 | TRBD1 | TRBV27 | . | CASSRSTGGGGYTF | TGTGCCAGCAGTCGCTCGACAGGGGGCGGGGGCTACACCTTC
TRBJ1-5 | . | TRBV7-8 | . | CASSLRRVPNQPQHF | TGTGCCAGCAGCTTAAGGAGGGTCCCCAATCAGCCCCAGCATTTT
TRBJ2-5 | TRBD1 | TRBV28 | . | CVAGGAMKKTQYF | TGTGTAGCAGGGGGCGCCATGAAAAAGACCCAGTACTTC
TRBJ1-1 | . | TRBV3-1/TRBV3-2 | . | CATSHEGTEAFF | TGTGCCACCTCTCATGAAGGCACTGAAGCTTTCTTT
TRBJ2-6 | . | TRBV11-2 | . | CASSSDSSGANVLTF | TGTGCCAGCAGCTCAGATAGCTCTGGGGCCAACGTCCTGACTTTC
TRBJ1-6 | . | TRBV15 | . | CATSRAGVNSPLHF | TGTGCCACCAGCAGAGCTGGGGTAAACTCACCCCTCCACTTT
TRBJ2-1 | TRBD1 | TRBV4-1 | . | CASSQAPQGARSNEQFF | TGCGCCAGCAGCCAAGCCCCACAGGGGGCACGATCCAATGAGCAGTTCTTC
TRBJ2-7 | . | TRBV7-2 | . | CASSLGWEEQYF | TGTGCCAGCAGCTTAGGTTGGGAAGAGCAGTACTTC
TRBJ1-1 | . | TRBV9 | . | CASGQGGRTEAFF | TGTGCCAGCGGGCAAGGGGGACGGACTGAAGCTTTCTTT
TRBJ2-7 | . | TRBV7-2 | . | CASSLVALTTPEQYF | TGTGCCAGCAGCTTAGTAGCTCTGACTACCCCCGAGCAGTACTTC
TRBJ1-2 | . | TRBV27 | . | CASSLIGLSPDMDGYTF | TGTGCCAGCAGTTTAATAGGCTTGTCGCCGGACATGGATGGCTACACCTTC